One sample yielded the 22 T cell receptor beta chains listed below, sequenced in a study of OX40 agonist ivuxolimab in advanced cancers. Clones were read by immunoSEQ multiplex PCR, and TCRdb kept only the in-frame ones, dropping some. The table includes about 64,000 clones, 70% to 90% detected once. Source: CD4+ or CD8+ T cells sorted from blood, taken in a trial of the OX40 agonist ivuxolimab. The receptors come from an adult with an advanced solid tumor such as melanoma, head and neck, liver or kidney cancer.

The chain couples TRBV5-8 to TRBJ1-5; possible D gene TRBD1, 6 bases. Germline values: CDR1 SGHTS, CDR2 YDEGEE. CDR3 length: 16 residues. Deletions cut 3 bases from V and 1 base from J, with 14 bases between. The CDR3 is CASSYRVGSSNQPQHF. In DNA, the CDR3 is TGTGCCAGCAGCTACAGGGTCGGGTCGAGCAATCAGCCCCAGCATTTT.

The chain is built from TRBV21-1 and TRBJ1-1. TRBV21-1 is listed as a pseudogene. This CDR3 has 14 amino acids. CDR3 in DNA: TGTGCCAGCAGCATAGAGGGAGGGGGGACTGAAGCTTTCTTT. This encodes CASSIEGGGTEAFF.

The CDR3 sequence: CASSHRLAGPTETQYF. CDR3 in DNA: TGTGCCAGTAGCCACCGACTAGCGGGGCCGACCGAGACCCAGTACTTC. The V and J genes are TRBV19 and TRBJ2-5, with 11 bases aligning to TRBD2. V shed 6 bases and J 5 bases; nucleotides not matched to a gene: 11. CDR3 length equals 16 residues. The germline gives CDR1 LNHDA, CDR2 SQIVND (reference sequence). Complete variable domain (other parts from reference TRBV19 and TRBJ2-5): DGGITQSPKYLFRKEGQNVTLSCEQNLNHDAMYWYRQDPGQGLRLIYYSQIVNDFQKGDIAEGYSVSREKKESFPLTVTSAQKNPTAFYLCASSHRLAGPTETQYFGPGTRLLVL.

Of note for this clone: In the same sample, other DNA sequences code for this CDR3. V usage is TRBV7-9 and J usage is TRBJ1-5; maybe TRBD1 (5 bases). Germline V CDR1 and CDR2: SEHNR, FQNEAQ (reference sequence). The CDR3 loop spans 15 amino acids. The ends were cut back, 1 base at V and 0 bases at J, with 7 bases in the middle. The CDR3 reads CASSLGGYSNQPQHF. In DNA form, the CDR3 reads TGTGCCAGCAGCTTAGGGGGGTATAGCAATCAGCCCCAGCATTTT.

The chain links TRBV7-2 to TRBJ2-2; TRBD1 might be the D (6 bases). Germline V gene sequence: CDR1 SGHTA, CDR2 FQGNSA. CDR3 size: 14 residues. V lost 6 bases and J lost 2, with 10 bases in between. CDR3 DNA: TGTGCCAGCAGTTGGGGGCCTAACACCGGGGAGCTGTTTTTT. Its protein product is CASSWGPNTGELFF. Full variable domain (remainder filled in from reference TRBV7-2 and TRBJ2-2): GAGVSQSPSNKVTEKGKDVELRCDPISGHTALYWYRQSLGQGLEFLIYFQGNSAPDKSGLPSDRFSAERTGGSVSTLTIQRTQQEDSAVYLCASSWGPNTGELFFGEGSRLTVL.

The chain is built from TRBV29-1 and TRBJ1-2; 9 nucleotides match TRBD1. The junction had 7 bases not matched to a gene; V was cut back by 3 bases and J by 5 bases. CDR1 SQVTM and CDR2 ANQGSEA come from the germline V gene. The CDR3 has 14 residues. Here the CDR3 DNA reads TGCAGCGTTGATGGGGACAGGGTTGGGTATGGCTACACCTTC. Protein: CSVDGDRVGYGYTF.

The chain uses TRBV19 and TRBJ2-5; unclear D gene. In germline, CDR1 is LNHDA, CDR2 SQIVND (reference sequence). The germline V and J ends were trimmed by 2 bases and 4 bases, with 2 bases remaining between them. The CDR3 runs 11 residues. The DNA of the CDR3 is TGTGCCAGTAGTATATCAGAGACCCAGTACTTC. Protein sequence: CASSISETQYF.

The CDR3 region has the DNA TGTGCCAGCAGTGGAGGTACAGTCCGAGAAGGAAAAGAGACCCAGTACTTC. Translation: CASSGGTVREGKETQYF. This rearrangement joins TRBV6-4 to TRBJ2-5; no clear D gene. Germline V gene sequence: CDR1 MRHNA, CDR2 SNTAGT. The CDR3 is 17 residues long. Trimming pared 4 bases from V and 3 bases from J, leaving 21 bases between.

The chain employs TRBV28 and TRBJ2-3; D unclear. Trimming removed 8 bases from V and 6 bases from J, with 6 bases in between. This CDR3 comprises 10 residues. CDR1 and CDR2 from the germline V gene are MDHEN and SYDVKM. CDR3 sequence reads: CASQQDTQYF. CDR3 coding DNA: TGTGCCAGCCAACAGGATACGCAGTATTTT.

The chain couples TRBV30 to TRBJ1-4; TRBD1 aligns across 7 bases. The germline V gene has CDR1 GTSNPN and CDR2 SVGIG (reference sequence). The CDR3 consists of 14 residues. After removal of 5 bases from V and 3 bases from J, the junction contained 6 bases not matched to a gene. CDR3 nucleotides: TGTGCCTGGGGAAGGGGGCTGGCTAATGAAAAACTGTTTTTT. This sequence encodes CAWGRGLANEKLFF. Full variable domain (outside the CDR3, taken from reference TRBV30 and TRBJ1-4): SQTIHQWPATLVQPVGSPLSLECTVEGTSNPNLYWYRQAAGRGLQLLFYSVGIGQISSEVPQNLSASRPQDRQFILSSKKLLLSDSGFYLCAWGRGLANEKLFFGSGTQLSVL.

The V gene is TRBV2, the J gene TRBJ2-7, with 11 bases that match TRBD2. The CDR3 spans 14 residues. V lost 7 bases and J lost 6; bases outside the gene matches: 8. Per germline, CDR1 SNHLY and CDR2 FYNNEI. CDR3 sequence: CASKSTGTSGEQYF. The CDR3 DNA follows: TGTGCCAGCAAAAGTACCGGGACTAGCGGCGAGCAGTACTTC.

The CDR3 is CAIRSGRVIGELFF. The CDR3 DNA follows: TGTGCCATCCGGAGCGGGAGGGTTATCGGGGAGCTGTTTTTT. This chain joins TRBV6-5 and TRBJ2-2; 10 bases map to TRBD2. Germline values: CDR1 MNHEY, CDR2 SVGAGI. The trim removed 10 bases at V and 7 bases at J, leaving 9 bases unmatched. The CDR3 is 14 residues long.

This chain links TRBV9 with TRBJ2-5; possible D gene TRBD1, 5 bases. Germline-derived CDR1 and CDR2 are SGDLS and YYNGEE. V lost 3 bases to trimming and J lost 5 bases, with 20 bases between them. The CDR3 runs 16 residues. CDR3 protein: CASSALPDPRQETQYF. CDR3 sequence (DNA): TGTGCCAGCAGCGCCCTACCGGACCCGCGACAGGAGACCCAGTACTTC.

The chain combines TRBV18 with TRBJ1-4, with a tentative D call TRBD1 (5 bases). The CDR3 is made up of 15 amino acids. Germline V CDR1 and CDR2: KGHSH, LQKENI. Trimming removed 5 bases from V and 3 bases from J, with 13 bases in between. The CDR3 bases are TGTGCCAGCTCATTCGGACATGAGGCTAATGAAAAACTGTTTTTT. As protein: CASSFGHEANEKLFF.

V and J are TRBV5-6 and TRBJ1-1; no clear D gene. This CDR3 comprises 17 residues. Germline values: CDR1 SGHDT, CDR2 YYEEEE. Trimming cost V 0 bases and J 0 bases, with 15 bases left between them. DNA for the CDR3: TGTGCCAGCAGCTTGGCCGGAGGTTCTTTGATGAACACTGAAGCTTTCTTT. Its translation is CASSLAGGSLMNTEAFF.

V usage is TRBV6-6 and J usage is TRBJ1-1, with TRBD1 matching 12 bases. This CDR3 is built from 15 residues. CDR1 is MNHNY and CDR2 is SVGAGI in the germline V gene (reference sequence). The V and J ends lost 5 bases and 5 bases, in that order; junction bases with no gene match: 6. The CDR3 spells CASSIGDRGRTEAFF. CDR3 DNA: TGTGCCAGCAGTATTGGGGACAGGGGGCGGACTGAAGCTTTCTTT.

This chain connects TRBV7-9 to TRBJ2-7; D unclear. The germline V and J ends were trimmed by 5 bases and 0 bases, with 14 bases remaining between them. The CDR3 runs 15 residues. Per the germline V gene, CDR1 is SEHNR and CDR2 is FQNEAQ (reference sequence). The CDR3 DNA reads as TGTGCCAGCAGCGACGACACAGTGAGCTCCTACGAGCAGTACTTC. Translated: CASSDDTVSSYEQYF.

This chain joins TRBV6-1 and TRBJ2-4; a possible D gene is TRBD1 (6 bases). V was pared by 4 bases and J by 0 bases, with 13 bases between. The CDR3 spans 16 residues. Per germline, CDR1 MNHNS and CDR2 SASEGT. The CDR3 loop reads CASSGNRDRAKNIQYF. The DNA for the CDR3 is TGTGCCAGCAGTGGAAACAGGGACCGAGCCAAAAACATTCAGTACTTC.

The chain has TRBV6-5 and TRBJ2-7; D tentatively fits TRBD1 or TRBD2 (5 bases each). CDR1 is MNHEY and CDR2 is SVGAGI in the germline V gene. The CDR3 sequence is 15 residues long. Trimming took 6 bases from V and 3 from J, leaving 18 bases between them. The CDR3 is CASRARGKGFYEQYF. In nucleotides, the CDR3 is TGTGCCAGCAGGGCACGGGGCAAAGGTTTCTACGAGCAGTACTTC.

The chain employs TRBV5-4 and TRBJ1-2, with D hard to call. The germline CDR1 and CDR2 sequences are SGHNT and YYREEE (reference sequence). This CDR3 is 13 amino acids long. Between the trimmed V and J ends, which lost 0 bases and 5 bases, there was a span of 8 bases. The CDR3 spells CASSLERHYGYTF. Here the CDR3 DNA reads TGTGCCAGCAGCTTGGAACGGCATTATGGCTACACCTTC.

The V call is TRBV10-3, the J call TRBJ2-7, with D uncertain. Germline CDR1 and CDR2: ENHRY and SYGVKD. The CDR3 totals 14 residues. Trimming left V 2 bases short and J 1 base short, with 9 bases between. The CDR3, as DNA: TGTGCCATCAGTGAGGATTGGGTGTCCTACGAGCAGTACTTC. Protein product: CAISEDWVSYEQYF.

This sequence joins TRBV5-4 and TRBJ2-7; possibly TRBD1 or TRBD2 for D (5 bases each). V was trimmed by 0 bases and J by 6 bases, leaving 16 bases between them. CDR1 and CDR2 from the germline V gene are SGHNT and YYREEE (reference sequence). The CDR3 extends over 15 amino acids. This CDR3 reads CASSLAPRYGGEQYF. DNA of the CDR3: TGTGCCAGCAGCTTGGCCCCCAGGTATGGGGGCGAGCAGTACTTC. Drawing the rest from reference TRBV5-4 and TRBJ2-7, the complete variable domain is ETGVTQSPTHLIKTRGQQVTLRCSSQSGHNTVSWYQQALGQGPQFIFQYYREEENGRGNFPPRFSGLQFPNYSSELNVNALELDDSALYLCASSLAPRYGGEQYFGPGTRLTVT.